This passage covers 10 T cell receptor beta chains from one sample sequenced in a study of blood T cell repertoires in COVID-19. Here immunoSEQ multiplex PCR was the method, and the copy in TCRdb shows in-frame clones only, minus some. This table holds some 120,000 clones, about 88% found once. Sequenced: peripheral blood. The receptors here all came from a man in his fifties or sixties with COVID-19, enrolled during active disease.

The chain joins TRBV29-1 to TRBJ1-2; 8 bases align to TRBD1. The CDR3 consists of 15 residues. With 5 bases clipped from V and 4 bases from J, the junction kept 12 bases outside the gene matches. The germline V gene encodes CDR1 SQVTM and CDR2 ANQGSEA. CDR3 amino acids: CSVKISGQGGYGYTF. As DNA, the CDR3 is TGCAGCGTTAAGATTTCCGGACAGGGAGGCTATGGCTACACCTTC.

The chain's CDR3 is CASSLGRGNSYEQYF. In DNA form, the CDR3 reads TGTGCCAGCAGCTTAGGAAGGGGCAACTCCTACGAGCAGTACTTC. The V and J genes are TRBV13 and TRBJ2-7, with D possibly matching TRBD1 (5 bases). This CDR3 is 15 amino acids long. The ends were cut back, 0 bases at V and 0 bases at J, with 9 bases in the middle. Germline-derived CDR1 and CDR2 are PRHDT and FYEKMQ (reference sequence).

The CDR3 nucleotides are TGTGCCAGCAGCAGACTTGCAACTAATGAAAAACTGTTTTTT. Its protein is CASSRLATNEKLFF. This sequence joins TRBV6-2 or TRBV6-3 and TRBJ1-4; D unresolved. There are 14 residues in the CDR3. With 6 bases removed from V and 0 bases from J, the gap between germline ends came to 8 bases. The germline V gene has CDR1 MNHEY and CDR2 SVGEGT.

This sequence joins TRBV27 and TRBJ2-3; 7 bases match TRBD2. Trimming at V came to 5 bases and at J to 7 bases, leaving 15 bases not matched to a gene. The CDR3 sequence is 16 residues long. Germline loops: CDR1 MNHEY, CDR2 SMNVEV (reference sequence). CDR3 residues: CASSPTGGGRVNTQYF. CDR3 coding DNA: TGTGCCAGCAGTCCGACGGGCGGAGGGAGGGTAAATACGCAGTATTTT.

This chain uses TRBV19 with TRBJ1-2; possible D gene TRBD1, 6 bases. The CDR3 length is 15 residues. Germline V CDR1 and CDR2: LNHDA, SQIVND (reference sequence). Between the trimmed V and J ends, which lost 6 bases and 3 bases, there was a span of 17 bases. DNA for the CDR3: TGTGCCAGTAGCAAACACCGGGACACGGACTATGGCTACACCTTC. This encodes CASSKHRDTDYGYTF.

The chain combines TRBV14 with TRBJ2-5; tentatively, D is TRBD2 (5 bases). Germline CDR1 and CDR2: SGHDN and FVKESK. The CDR3 has 14 residues. V gave up 4 bases and J gave up 7 bases, with 16 bases separating them. This CDR3 reads CASSLRLSAGTQYF. The CDR3 nucleotides read TGTGCCAGCAGCCTTCGACTATCCGCCGGGACCCAGTACTTC.

The V and J genes are TRBV2 and TRBJ1-2; TRBD1 matches 7 bases. The ends lost 9 bases at V and 1 base at J; junction bases unmatched: 2. CDR3 length: 12 amino acids. Germline-derived CDR1 and CDR2 are SNHLY and FYNNEI. This CDR3 reads CASGTDNYGYTF. The CDR3 nucleotides read TGTGCCAGTGGGACAGATAACTATGGCTACACCTTC.

J is TRBJ1-1 and V is TRBV7-3; unclear D gene. The CDR3 spans 13 residues. V was trimmed by 4 bases and J by 0 bases, leaving 6 bases between them. Germline assignment: CDR1 SGHTA and CDR2 FQGTGA. As DNA, the CDR3 is TGTGCCAGCAGCTACAAATTGAACACTGAAGCTTTCTTT. Encoded protein: CASSYKLNTEAFF.

The rearrangement links TRBV19 to TRBJ2-3; TRBD2 matches at 8 bases. Germline values: CDR1 LNHDA, CDR2 SQIVND (reference sequence). V was clipped by 1 base and J by 8 bases; unmatched bases: 8. The CDR3 spans 15 residues. CDR3 sequence reads: CASSIVTGGPPTQYF. The CDR3 DNA reads TGTGCCAGTAGTATAGTAACGGGAGGGCCCCCTACGCAGTATTTT.

The chain employs TRBV7-2 and TRBJ2-2; a possible D gene is TRBD1 (5 bases). Deletions cut 3 bases from V and 6 bases from J, with 14 bases between. CDR1 is SGHTA, CDR2 FQGNSA, per germline. CDR3 length: 15 amino acids. The DNA of the CDR3 is TGTGCCAGCAGCTTTGAGGACATCAGGCCCGGGGAGCTGTTTTTT. This codes for CASSFEDIRPGELFF.